This TCR beta chain was profiled in a study of naive and memory T cell subsets. Findings and caveats of the study: Naive repertoires, especially CD8, held a few larger clonotypes, possibly memory cells re-expressing CD45RA.

The CDR3 spans 15 residues. V shed 1 base and J shed 8 bases, with 17 bases lying between them. CDR1 MNHNY and CDR2 SVGAGI come from the germline V gene (reference sequence). An equimolar mix of two oligonucleotides served as the beta constant-region primer for TRBC1 and TRBC2. Nested alpha and beta constant-region primers with the SP2 primer drove four PCR rounds on ligated cDNA. In TCRdb, the UMI-ligation and nested PCR reads were re-called with MiXCR into one record per CDR3 protein. The sample has 120,000 to 150,000 distinct CDR3 sequences, 22% seen once. A remark on this clonotype: The antigen is undetermined.

The gene calls are TRBV6-6 and TRBJ1-1; D gene ambiguous. The TCR was taken from a human donor in good health. Sequencing used naive CD4+ T cells from blood. The chain's CDR3 is CASSYYRVLGREAFF. The CDR3 nucleotides are TGTGCCAGCAGTTACTACCGAGTTTTGGGCAGAGAAGCTTTCTTT.